Listed below are T cell receptor beta chains from one sample, sequenced in a study of blood T cell repertoires in COVID-19. TCRdb keeps only in-frame clones here, not all; method: immunoSEQ multiplex PCR. Among 350,000 to 450,000 clones, approximately 91% were seen once, and the ten largest hold 1.4%. Sequencing was done on a sample of PBMCs or T cells enriched from blood (not recorded which). The receptors come from a woman between 18 and 29 years old who had been exposed to COVID-19. CDR3s include the opening cysteine and the closing phenylalanine or tryptophan. The D gene is left open where the match is weak. Clone size is shown for a subset of rows, as once, few, many or a class of expanded clone.

v_call: TRBV18
j_call: TRBJ2-1
d_call: .
clone_size: .
cdr3_aa: CASSPPSVGEGNEQFF
cdr3_nt: TGTGCCAGCTCACCCCCTAGCGTTGGAGAGGGCAATGAGCAGTTCTTC

v_call: TRBV6-4
j_call: TRBJ1-1
d_call: .
clone_size: .
cdr3_aa: CASSDSMQGSVAFF
cdr3_nt: TGTGCCAGCAGTGACTCGATGCAGGGATCGGTAGCTTTCTTT

v_call: TRBV6-5
j_call: TRBJ1-5
d_call: .
clone_size: .
cdr3_aa: CATSPWEDQPQHF
cdr3_nt: TGTGCCACCTCACCTTGGGAGGATCAGCCCCAGCATTTT

v_call: TRBV28
j_call: TRBJ1-5
d_call: TRBD1
clone_size: few
cdr3_aa: CASSPRQGAQPQHF
cdr3_nt: TGTGCCAGCAGTCCGAGACAGGGGGCTCAGCCCCAGCATTTT

v_call: TRBV7-2
j_call: TRBJ2-5
d_call: .
clone_size: many
cdr3_aa: CASSLGGQGPETQYF
cdr3_nt: TGTGCCAGCAGCTTAGGGGGGCAAGGTCCAGAGACCCAGTACTTC

v_call: TRBV11-2
j_call: TRBJ2-7
d_call: TRBD1
clone_size: .
cdr3_aa: CASSDPGQGREQYF
cdr3_nt: TGTGCCAGCAGCGACCCTGGACAGGGGCGGGAGCAGTACTTC

v_call: TRBV25-1
j_call: TRBJ2-2
d_call: .
clone_size: once
cdr3_aa: CASTSWGVNTGELFF
cdr3_nt: TGTGCCAGCACCTCCTGGGGGGTGAACACCGGGGAGCTGTTTTTT

v_call: TRBV2
j_call: TRBJ1-1
d_call: TRBD1
clone_size: few
cdr3_aa: CASKGTGLGGTEAFF
cdr3_nt: TGTGCCAGCAAGGGGACAGGGCTCGGCGGCACTGAAGCTTTCTTT

v_call: TRBV7-9
j_call: TRBJ2-5
d_call: TRBD1
clone_size: .
cdr3_aa: CASSITGVTETQYF
cdr3_nt: TGTGCCAGCAGCATCACAGGGGTAACAGAGACCCAGTACTTC

v_call: TRBV4-1
j_call: TRBJ1-5
d_call: .
clone_size: .
cdr3_aa: CASSQGDGVNQPQHF
cdr3_nt: TGCGCCAGCAGCCAAGGCGACGGGGTCAATCAGCCCCAGCATTTT

v_call: TRBV5-1
j_call: TRBJ1-1
d_call: TRBD1
clone_size: .
cdr3_aa: CASSSGRLTGGTLEAFF
cdr3_nt: TGCGCCAGCAGCTCCGGCCGGTTGACAGGGGGAACGCTTGAAGCTTTCTTT

v_call: TRBV18
j_call: TRBJ2-7
d_call: TRBD1
clone_size: .
cdr3_aa: CASSPGQNSYEQYF
cdr3_nt: TGTGCCAGCTCACCGGGACAGAACTCCTACGAGCAGTACTTC

v_call: TRBV6-5
j_call: TRBJ2-1
d_call: .
clone_size: .
cdr3_aa: CASNLGAVSYNEQFF
cdr3_nt: TGTGCCAGCAACTTGGGAGCCGTCTCCTACAATGAGCAGTTCTTC

v_call: TRBV29-1
j_call: TRBJ2-2
d_call: TRBD2
clone_size: once
cdr3_aa: CSVDLAGPGELFF
cdr3_nt: TGCAGCGTTGATCTAGCGGGACCCGGGGAGCTGTTTTTT

v_call: TRBV4-1
j_call: TRBJ1-2
d_call: TRBD1
clone_size: .
cdr3_aa: CASSPGQGGNYGYTF
cdr3_nt: TGCGCCAGCAGCCCAGGACAGGGTGGAAACTATGGCTACACCTTC

v_call: TRBV7-9
j_call: TRBJ1-4
d_call: .
clone_size: .
cdr3_aa: CASSLALQLATNEKLFF
cdr3_nt: TGTGCCAGCAGCTTAGCGCTACAGCTTGCAACTAATGAAAAACTGTTTTTT

v_call: TRBV15
j_call: TRBJ2-2
d_call: .
clone_size: .
cdr3_aa: CATSREAGVNTGELFF
cdr3_nt: TGTGCCACCAGCAGAGAAGCGGGTGTGAACACCGGGGAGCTGTTTTTT

v_call: TRBV6-4
j_call: TRBJ1-6
d_call: .
clone_size: .
cdr3_aa: CASREEQFSSPLHF
cdr3_nt: TGTGCCAGCAGGGAGGAACAGTTCAGTTCACCCCTCCACTTT

v_call: TRBV5-1
j_call: TRBJ2-1
d_call: TRBD2
clone_size: .
cdr3_aa: CASSPGLAVYNEQFF
cdr3_nt: TGCGCCAGCAGCCCCGGACTAGCGGTATACAATGAGCAGTTCTTC

v_call: TRBV24-1
j_call: TRBJ2-2
d_call: TRBD1
clone_size: .
cdr3_aa: CATSDLPVTGNPGELFF
cdr3_nt: TGTGCCACCAGTGACCTCCCGGTGACAGGGAACCCCGGGGAGCTGTTTTTT

v_call: TRBV3-1/TRBV3-2
j_call: TRBJ2-7
d_call: .
clone_size: .
cdr3_aa: CASSQRGIYEQYF
cdr3_nt: TGTGCCAGCAGCCAGCGCGGGATCTACGAGCAGTACTTC

v_call: TRBV9
j_call: TRBJ2-4
d_call: TRBD1
clone_size: .
cdr3_aa: CASSKFDRGEGAKNIQYF
cdr3_nt: TGTGCCAGCAGCAAATTCGACAGGGGAGAGGGGGCCAAAAACATTCAGTACTTC

v_call: TRBV7-8
j_call: TRBJ2-5
d_call: TRBD2
clone_size: .
cdr3_aa: CASSRGAGGAYETQYF
cdr3_nt: TGTGCCAGCAGCCGAGGCGCGGGGGGGGCTTACGAGACCCAGTACTTC

v_call: TRBV5-1
j_call: TRBJ2-3
d_call: TRBD2
clone_size: .
cdr3_aa: CASSLAGLVSTDTQYF
cdr3_nt: TGCGCCAGCAGCTTGGCGGGACTAGTTAGCACAGATACGCAGTATTTT

v_call: TRBV29-1
j_call: TRBJ2-5
d_call: TRBD1
clone_size: .
cdr3_aa: CSVGQGAGVTQYF
cdr3_nt: TGCAGCGTTGGTCAGGGGGCAGGGGTGACCCAGTACTTC

v_call: TRBV11-2
j_call: TRBJ2-3
d_call: TRBD2
clone_size: .
cdr3_aa: CASSWQAGGGADTQYF
cdr3_nt: TGTGCCAGCAGCTGGCAAGCGGGGGGCGGGGCAGATACGCAGTATTTT

v_call: TRBV6-1
j_call: TRBJ2-1
d_call: .
clone_size: .
cdr3_aa: CASSVAGGSYNEQFF
cdr3_nt: TGTGCCAGCAGTGTAGCAGGAGGCTCCTACAATGAGCAGTTCTTC

v_call: TRBV7-9
j_call: TRBJ2-7
d_call: .
clone_size: .
cdr3_aa: CASSPEPEEQYF
cdr3_nt: TGTGCCAGCAGCCCAGAGCCGGAGGAGCAGTACTTC

v_call: TRBV2
j_call: TRBJ2-2
d_call: TRBD2
clone_size: .
cdr3_aa: CASSWTRLPGELFF
cdr3_nt: TGTGCCAGCAGCTGGACTAGACTCCCCGGGGAGCTGTTTTTT

v_call: TRBV10-2
j_call: TRBJ2-7
d_call: TRBD1
clone_size: .
cdr3_aa: CASSEGQGPYEQYF
cdr3_nt: TGCGCCAGCAGTGAGGGACAGGGGCCCTACGAGCAGTACTTC

v_call: TRBV7-2
j_call: TRBJ2-5
d_call: TRBD2
clone_size: .
cdr3_aa: CASSPRGGFQETQYF
cdr3_nt: TGTGCCAGCAGCCCGCGGGGGGGTTTCCAAGAGACCCAGTACTTC

v_call: TRBV7-9
j_call: TRBJ2-7
d_call: TRBD1
clone_size: .
cdr3_aa: CASSPATGVAGEQYF
cdr3_nt: TGTGCCAGCAGCCCCGCGACAGGGGTGGCTGGCGAGCAGTACTTC

v_call: TRBV6-1
j_call: TRBJ1-1
d_call: TRBD1
clone_size: .
cdr3_aa: CASSEDFWLDRGPNEAFF
cdr3_nt: TGTGCCAGCAGTGAAGATTTTTGGTTGGACAGGGGACCAAATGAAGCTTTCTTT

v_call: TRBV7-9
j_call: TRBJ1-5
d_call: .
clone_size: .
cdr3_aa: CASSLSVCRNRWGNQPQHF
cdr3_nt: TGTGCCAGCAGCTTATCGGTTTGCCGAAACAGGTGGGGCAATCAGCCCCAGCATTTT

v_call: TRBV5-6
j_call: TRBJ1-1
d_call: TRBD1
clone_size: .
cdr3_aa: CASSGGQQRNTEAFF
cdr3_nt: TGTGCCAGCAGCGGGGGACAGCAAAGGAACACTGAAGCTTTCTTT

v_call: TRBV11-1
j_call: TRBJ1-5
d_call: .
clone_size: few
cdr3_aa: CASSFVCRVQPQHF
cdr3_nt: TGTGCCAGCAGCTTTGTGTGTCGAGTTCAGCCCCAGCATTTT

v_call: TRBV7-8
j_call: TRBJ2-1
d_call: TRBD1
clone_size: few
cdr3_aa: CASSLGLDRGPIPNNEQFF
cdr3_nt: TGTGCCAGCAGCTTAGGGCTGGACAGGGGGCCTATTCCCAACAATGAGCAGTTCTTC

v_call: TRBV28
j_call: TRBJ2-7
d_call: TRBD1
clone_size: .
cdr3_aa: CASRGGRDRGYEQYF
cdr3_nt: TGTGCCAGCAGGGGGGGCCGGGACAGGGGCTACGAGCAGTACTTC

v_call: TRBV5-6
j_call: TRBJ2-1
d_call: .
clone_size: .
cdr3_aa: CASKYRVADNEQFF
cdr3_nt: TGTGCCAGCAAATACAGGGTCGCGGACAATGAGCAGTTCTTC

v_call: TRBV28
j_call: TRBJ2-1
d_call: TRBD2
clone_size: .
cdr3_aa: CASSYASGSSEQFF
cdr3_nt: TGTGCCAGCAGTTACGCTAGCGGGAGCAGTGAGCAGTTCTTC

v_call: TRBV3-1/TRBV3-2
j_call: TRBJ1-6
d_call: .
clone_size: .
cdr3_aa: CASSAFLSSPLHF
cdr3_nt: TGTGCCAGCAGCGCGTTTCTTAGCTCACCCCTCCACTTT

v_call: TRBV3-1/TRBV3-2
j_call: TRBJ1-2
d_call: TRBD1
clone_size: .
cdr3_aa: CASSRQGRDGYTF
cdr3_nt: TGTGCCAGCAGTAGACAGGGCAGGGATGGCTACACCTTC

v_call: TRBV19
j_call: TRBJ1-2
d_call: TRBD1
clone_size: .
cdr3_aa: CASSIIGQGVEGYTF
cdr3_nt: TGTGCCAGTAGTATTATTGGACAGGGGGTAGAAGGCTACACCTTC

v_call: TRBV7-6
j_call: TRBJ2-2
d_call: .
clone_size: .
cdr3_aa: CASSFEGQDTGELFF
cdr3_nt: TGTGCCAGCAGCTTCGAGGGCCAGGACACCGGGGAGCTGTTTTTT

v_call: TRBV6-5
j_call: TRBJ2-5
d_call: .
clone_size: .
cdr3_aa: CASSLGNQETQYF
cdr3_nt: TGTGCCAGCAGTCTCGGTAATCAAGAGACCCAGTACTTC

v_call: TRBV6-1
j_call: TRBJ2-3
d_call: TRBD2
clone_size: .
cdr3_aa: CASSELASGASGSTDTQYF
cdr3_nt: TGTGCCAGCAGTGAATTGGCTAGCGGGGCGTCCGGGAGCACAGATACGCAGTATTTT